The entry below gives a single TCR beta chain sequence along with its context. What it recognizes is unknown. Per germline, CDR1 SGHTA and CDR2 FQGNSA. The CDR3 loop spans 18 amino acids. V trimming: 1 base; J trimming: 6 bases; junction bases outside the gene matches: 10. The data stem from a study of cytomegalovirus exposure and HLA in healthy donors. The study, taken as a whole, reports: Serostatus for CMV was the only available immune exposure information. The study put 150 or so TCR beta chains on its list as cytomegalovirus-associated.

The PCR contained 60 Vbeta and 13 Jbeta primers. Sequencing was performed with immunoSEQ multiplex PCR; in TCRdb, only in-frame clones are kept and a portion is missing. The sample lists 90,000 to 130,000 clones, over 60% seen once, with approximately 1.3% in the top ten. This receptor was obtained from a woman in her twenties or thirties in good health and CMV-seronegative. The sample taken for sequencing was PBMCs. The chain combines TRBV7-2 with TRBJ2-1, with 12 bases aligning to TRBD2. The CDR3 region is CASSLEASGRALGNEQFF. DNA of the CDR3: TGTGCCAGCAGCTTAGAAGCTAGCGGGAGGGCCTTGGGCAATGAGCAGTTCTTC.